A selection of T cell receptor beta chains follows, all from one sample in a study of T cell changes during pregnancy in multiple sclerosis. Using immunoSEQ multiplex PCR, the repertoire was profiled, and TCRdb retains in-frame clones only, with some absent. The sample includes 55,000 to 80,000 clones, around 90% of them seen just once. Sequencing used peripheral blood, obtained after pregnancy. The source of these receptors is a female donor in good health, enrolled as a control in a pregnancy study. Each CDR3 is given with its conserved first and last residue. Each record gives: clone size, J gene, V gene, D gene, CDR3 protein, CDR3 DNA. The D gene is left open where the match is weak. Where a row states a size, it is once, few, many or the class of an expanded clone; other rows omit it.

clone_size: -; j_call: TRBJ2-3; v_call: TRBV5-1; d_call: TRBD1; cdr3_aa: CASSLGDRDTDTQYF; cdr3_nt: TGCGCCAGCAGCTTGGGGGACAGGGATACAGATACGCAGTATTTT
clone_size: once; j_call: TRBJ2-2; v_call: TRBV19; d_call: TRBD1; cdr3_aa: CASSIVQGRNTGELFF; cdr3_nt: TGTGCCAGTAGTATAGTACAGGGGCGGAACACCGGGGAGCTGTTTTTT
clone_size: -; j_call: TRBJ2-7; v_call: TRBV9; d_call: TRBD1; cdr3_aa: CASSPTTGATSYEQYF; cdr3_nt: TGTGCCAGCAGCCCAACTACAGGGGCGACCTCCTACGAGCAGTACTTC
clone_size: -; j_call: TRBJ2-2; v_call: TRBV29-1; d_call: -; cdr3_aa: CSVVPSGNTGELFF; cdr3_nt: TGCAGCGTTGTACCCAGCGGTAACACCGGGGAGCTGTTTTTT
clone_size: -; j_call: TRBJ2-7; v_call: TRBV27; d_call: -; cdr3_aa: CASSLSLQDEQYF; cdr3_nt: TGTGCCAGCAGTTTATCGTTACAGGACGAGCAGTACTTC
clone_size: -; j_call: TRBJ2-5; v_call: TRBV4-3; d_call: -; cdr3_aa: CASSLGGTDQETQYF; cdr3_nt: TGCGCCAGCAGCCTAGGAGGGACAGACCAAGAGACCCAGTACTTC
clone_size: -; j_call: TRBJ2-2; v_call: TRBV19; d_call: TRBD2; cdr3_aa: CASSIPTRDYTNTGELFF; cdr3_nt: TGTGCCAGTAGTATCCCCACCCGGGACTACACCAACACCGGGGAGCTGTTTTTT
clone_size: -; j_call: TRBJ1-6; v_call: TRBV9; d_call: TRBD1; cdr3_aa: CASSPRPDRVDNSPLHF; cdr3_nt: TGTGCCAGCAGCCCCCGTCCAGACAGGGTCGATAATTCACCCCTCCACTTT
clone_size: -; j_call: TRBJ1-5; v_call: TRBV11-2; d_call: TRBD1; cdr3_aa: CASSLELGTDQPQHF; cdr3_nt: TGTGCCAGCAGCTTAGAACTTGGGACAGATCAGCCCCAGCATTTT
clone_size: -; j_call: TRBJ2-5; v_call: TRBV30; d_call: TRBD2; cdr3_aa: CAWTISGGAGETQYF; cdr3_nt: TGTGCCTGGACCATTAGCGGGGGGGCCGGGGAGACCCAGTACTTC
clone_size: once; j_call: TRBJ1-2; v_call: TRBV6-4; d_call: -; cdr3_aa: CASSDSASYGYTF; cdr3_nt: TGTGCCAGCAGTGACTCGGCCAGCTATGGCTACACCTTC
clone_size: -; j_call: TRBJ2-2; v_call: TRBV9; d_call: TRBD2; cdr3_aa: CASSVFGLAEPPGELFF; cdr3_nt: TGTGCCAGCAGCGTATTCGGACTAGCGGAGCCTCCCGGGGAGCTGTTTTTT
clone_size: -; j_call: TRBJ2-5; v_call: TRBV14; d_call: -; cdr3_aa: CASSQGTGRTQETQYF; cdr3_nt: TGTGCCAGCAGCCAAGGAACCGGTAGAACCCAAGAGACCCAGTACTTC
clone_size: -; j_call: TRBJ2-3; v_call: TRBV14; d_call: TRBD1; cdr3_aa: CASSYDRGQQYF; cdr3_nt: TGTGCCAGCAGCTACGACAGGGGACAGCAGTATTTT
clone_size: once; j_call: TRBJ2-3; v_call: TRBV7-9; d_call: TRBD1; cdr3_aa: CASSLLGGGDTQYF; cdr3_nt: TGTGCCAGCAGCTTACTAGGGGGCGGAGATACGCAGTATTTT
clone_size: -; j_call: TRBJ2-1; v_call: TRBV5-4; d_call: -; cdr3_aa: CASSPGWSSYNEQFF; cdr3_nt: TGTGCCAGCAGCCCGGGGTGGAGCTCCTACAATGAGCAGTTCTTC
clone_size: -; j_call: TRBJ1-5; v_call: TRBV13; d_call: -; cdr3_aa: CASSFGSNQPQHF; cdr3_nt: TGTGCCAGCAGCTTCGGTAGCAATCAGCCCCAGCATTTT
clone_size: -; j_call: TRBJ1-2; v_call: TRBV6-5; d_call: -; cdr3_aa: CASRSTGTYGYTF; cdr3_nt: TGTGCCAGCAGGTCAACAGGTACCTATGGCTACACCTTC
clone_size: -; j_call: TRBJ1-5; v_call: TRBV19; d_call: -; cdr3_aa: CASNPWTLIGNQPQHF; cdr3_nt: TGTGCCAGTAACCCCTGGACATTGATTGGCAATCAGCCCCAGCATTTT
clone_size: -; j_call: TRBJ1-1; v_call: TRBV7-2; d_call: TRBD1; cdr3_aa: CASSFGQGLNTEAFF; cdr3_nt: TGTGCCAGCAGCTTCGGACAGGGACTGAACACTGAAGCTTTCTTT
clone_size: -; j_call: TRBJ1-6; v_call: TRBV7-2; d_call: -; cdr3_aa: CATPRGFNSPLHF; cdr3_nt: TGTGCCACTCCCAGGGGATTTAATTCACCCCTCCACTTT
clone_size: -; j_call: TRBJ1-1; v_call: TRBV5-1; d_call: TRBD1; cdr3_aa: CASSLRTGITEAFF; cdr3_nt: TGCGCCAGCAGTCTAAGGACAGGGATCACTGAAGCTTTCTTT
clone_size: -; j_call: TRBJ2-7; v_call: TRBV29-1; d_call: TRBD2; cdr3_aa: CSVRGRVSYEQYF; cdr3_nt: TGCAGCGTTCGCGGGAGGGTCTCCTACGAGCAGTACTTC
clone_size: -; j_call: TRBJ1-2; v_call: TRBV5-6; d_call: -; cdr3_aa: CASSFRGEGHGYTF; cdr3_nt: TGTGCCAGCAGCTTCCGGGGGGAAGGTCATGGCTACACCTTC
clone_size: once; j_call: TRBJ1-1; v_call: TRBV5-6; d_call: -; cdr3_aa: CASSWGLNTEAFF; cdr3_nt: TGTGCCAGCAGTTGGGGGCTTAACACTGAAGCTTTCTTT
clone_size: few; j_call: TRBJ1-2; v_call: TRBV5-6; d_call: TRBD1; cdr3_aa: CASSLTGVGGYTF; cdr3_nt: TGTGCCAGCAGCCTCACAGGGGTGGGTGGCTACACCTTC
clone_size: -; j_call: TRBJ1-2; v_call: TRBV30; d_call: TRBD1; cdr3_aa: CAWSAGQEAFWGGYTF; cdr3_nt: TGTGCCTGGAGTGCCGGACAGGAGGCTTTTTGGGGTGGCTACACCTTC
clone_size: -; j_call: TRBJ1-2; v_call: TRBV9; d_call: TRBD1; cdr3_aa: CASSGGQGSGYTF; cdr3_nt: TGTGCCAGCAGCGGGGGACAGGGGAGCGGCTACACCTTC
clone_size: once; j_call: TRBJ1-1; v_call: TRBV2; d_call: -; cdr3_aa: CASSLGDIEAFF; cdr3_nt: TGTGCCAGCAGTCTTGGGGACATTGAAGCTTTCTTT
clone_size: once; j_call: TRBJ1-4; v_call: TRBV6-5; d_call: -; cdr3_aa: CASSPGEKLFF; cdr3_nt: TGTGCCAGCAGTCCCGGGGAAAAACTGTTTTTT
clone_size: -; j_call: TRBJ2-7; v_call: TRBV6-6; d_call: TRBD1; cdr3_aa: CASRPDRVLLEQYF; cdr3_nt: TGTGCCAGCAGGCCCGACAGGGTACTTCTCGAGCAGTACTTC
clone_size: few; j_call: TRBJ1-1; v_call: TRBV19; d_call: -; cdr3_aa: CASSMAPGTEAFF; cdr3_nt: TGTGCCAGTAGTATGGCCCCTGGCACTGAAGCTTTCTTT
clone_size: -; j_call: TRBJ2-7; v_call: TRBV27; d_call: TRBD1; cdr3_aa: CASSLSGGDRAYEQYF; cdr3_nt: TGTGCCAGCAGTTTATCGGGGGGGGACAGGGCCTACGAGCAGTACTTC
clone_size: -; j_call: TRBJ2-3; v_call: TRBV4-1; d_call: -; cdr3_aa: CASSHPTRTDTQYF; cdr3_nt: TGCGCCAGCAGCCACCCGACTCGCACAGATACGCAGTATTTT
clone_size: -; j_call: TRBJ2-1; v_call: TRBV6-4; d_call: TRBD2; cdr3_aa: CASSEGHLAGSNEQFF; cdr3_nt: TGTGCCAGCAGTGAGGGTCACCTAGCGGGGTCCAATGAGCAGTTCTTC
clone_size: -; j_call: TRBJ2-2; v_call: TRBV27; d_call: TRBD1; cdr3_aa: CASHPSAGGGRTGELFF; cdr3_nt: TGTGCCAGCCACCCTTCTGCAGGGGGCGGACGCACCGGGGAGCTGTTTTTT
clone_size: -; j_call: TRBJ1-2; v_call: TRBV4-2; d_call: -; cdr3_aa: CASSQEDSSGRGYTF; cdr3_nt: TGTGCCAGCAGCCAAGAGGACAGCTCAGGGCGCGGCTACACCTTC
clone_size: -; j_call: TRBJ1-1; v_call: TRBV18; d_call: TRBD1; cdr3_aa: CASSHGQGRNTEAFF; cdr3_nt: TGTGCCAGCTCACACGGACAGGGGAGGAACACTGAAGCTTTCTTT
clone_size: -; j_call: TRBJ2-1; v_call: TRBV5-1; d_call: TRBD2; cdr3_aa: CASSVSTSGGAREFF; cdr3_nt: TGCGCCAGCAGCGTCTCGACTAGCGGGGGGGCCCGGGAGTTCTTC
clone_size: -; j_call: TRBJ1-3; v_call: TRBV2; d_call: -; cdr3_aa: CASSETGLSGNTIYF; cdr3_nt: TGTGCCAGCAGTGAAACAGGCCTCTCTGGAAACACCATATATTTT
clone_size: -; j_call: TRBJ1-4; v_call: TRBV11-1; d_call: TRBD1; cdr3_aa: CASRIPRQGARGTNEKLFF; cdr3_nt: TGTGCCAGCAGGATACCTAGACAGGGGGCAAGGGGAACTAATGAAAAACTGTTTTTT
clone_size: once; j_call: TRBJ2-7; v_call: TRBV18; d_call: -; cdr3_aa: CASSPPGYEQYF; cdr3_nt: TGTGCCAGCTCACCACCCGGGTACGAGCAGTACTTC
clone_size: -; j_call: TRBJ2-5; v_call: TRBV19; d_call: -; cdr3_aa: CASSPYRERQETQYF; cdr3_nt: TGTGCCAGTAGCCCCTACAGGGAGAGGCAAGAGACCCAGTACTTC
clone_size: -; j_call: TRBJ1-1; v_call: TRBV7-6; d_call: TRBD1; cdr3_aa: CASSLYAGTENTEAFF; cdr3_nt: TGTGCCAGCAGCTTATATGCAGGGACAGAGAACACTGAAGCTTTCTTT
clone_size: -; j_call: TRBJ2-7; v_call: TRBV11-1; d_call: TRBD2; cdr3_aa: CASSRTSGYEQYF; cdr3_nt: TGTGCCAGCTCCAGAACTAGCGGATACGAGCAGTACTTC
clone_size: once; j_call: TRBJ2-3; v_call: TRBV11-2; d_call: -; cdr3_aa: CASSLDTVTDTQYF; cdr3_nt: TGTGCCAGCAGCTTAGATACTGTCACAGATACGCAGTATTTT
clone_size: -; j_call: TRBJ1-2; v_call: TRBV19; d_call: TRBD1; cdr3_aa: CASSTWGQGPGYTF; cdr3_nt: TGTGCCAGTAGTACCTGGGGACAGGGTCCTGGCTACACCTTC